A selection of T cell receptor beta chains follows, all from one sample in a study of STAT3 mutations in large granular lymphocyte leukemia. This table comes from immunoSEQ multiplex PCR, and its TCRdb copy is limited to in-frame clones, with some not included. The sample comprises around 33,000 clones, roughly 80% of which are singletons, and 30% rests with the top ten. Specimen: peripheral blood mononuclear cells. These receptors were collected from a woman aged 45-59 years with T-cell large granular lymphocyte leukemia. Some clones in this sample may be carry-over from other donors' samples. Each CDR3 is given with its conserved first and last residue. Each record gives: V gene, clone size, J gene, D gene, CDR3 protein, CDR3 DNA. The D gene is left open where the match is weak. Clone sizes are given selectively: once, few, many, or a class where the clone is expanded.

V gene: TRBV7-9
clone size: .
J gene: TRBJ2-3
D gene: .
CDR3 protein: CASSSRGSVTDTQYF
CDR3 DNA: TGTGCCAGCAGCTCCCGTGGTAGCGTAACAGATACGCAGTATTTT

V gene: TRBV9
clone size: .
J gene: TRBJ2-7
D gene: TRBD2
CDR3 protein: CASSKRELSYEQYF
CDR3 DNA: TGTGCCAGCAGCAAGCGGGAACTGTCCTACGAGCAGTACTTC

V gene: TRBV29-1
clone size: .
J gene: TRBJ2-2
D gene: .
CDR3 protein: CSARELNTGELFF
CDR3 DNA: TGCAGCGCAAGAGAATTGAACACCGGGGAGCTGTTTTTT

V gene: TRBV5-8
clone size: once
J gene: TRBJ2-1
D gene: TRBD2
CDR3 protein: CASSRSGSRNEQFF
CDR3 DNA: TGTGCCAGCAGCCGTAGCGGGAGTCGGAATGAGCAGTTCTTC

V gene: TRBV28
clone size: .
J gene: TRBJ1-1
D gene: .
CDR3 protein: CASSLGGIEKSNTEAFF
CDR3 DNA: TGTGCCAGCAGTTTAGGAGGTATCGAGAAGTCGAACACTGAAGCTTTCTTT

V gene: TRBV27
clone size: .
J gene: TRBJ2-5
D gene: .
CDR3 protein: CASSLSRQGETQYF
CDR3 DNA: TGTGCCAGCAGTTTATCGAGACAAGGGGAGACCCAGTACTTC

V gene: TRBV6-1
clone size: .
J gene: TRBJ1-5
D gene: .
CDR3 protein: CASSAPRAGGNQPQHF
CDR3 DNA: TGTGCCAGCAGTGCTCCCCGAGCAGGCGGCAATCAGCCCCAGCATTTT

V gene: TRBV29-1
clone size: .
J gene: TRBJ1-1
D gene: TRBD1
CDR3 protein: CSVKGQGNAFF
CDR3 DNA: TGCAGCGTAAAGGGACAGGGGAATGCTTTCTTT

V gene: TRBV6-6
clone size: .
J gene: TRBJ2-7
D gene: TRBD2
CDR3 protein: CASSYGGEARSYEQYF
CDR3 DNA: TGTGCCAGCAGTTACGGGGGGGAAGCCCGCTCCTACGAGCAGTACTTC

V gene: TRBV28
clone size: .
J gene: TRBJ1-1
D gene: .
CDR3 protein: CATTMGPPGEAFF
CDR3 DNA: TGTGCCACAACTATGGGCCCTCCCGGGGAAGCTTTCTTT

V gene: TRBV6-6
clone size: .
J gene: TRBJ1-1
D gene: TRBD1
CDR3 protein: CASSYLVDRAAFF
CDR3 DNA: TGTGCCAGCAGTTACTTAGTCGACAGGGCCGCTTTCTTT

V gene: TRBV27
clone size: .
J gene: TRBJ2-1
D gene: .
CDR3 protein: CASSLSISLPQSEQFF
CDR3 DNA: TGTGCCAGCAGTTTATCAATTAGTCTACCTCAATCGGAGCAGTTCTTC

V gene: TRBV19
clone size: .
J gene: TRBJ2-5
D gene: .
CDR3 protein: CASKGGASSLTETQYF
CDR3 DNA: TGTGCCAGTAAGGGGGGAGCTAGCTCGTTGACGGAGACCCAGTACTTC

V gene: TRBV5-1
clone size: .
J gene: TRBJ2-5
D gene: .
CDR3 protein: CASSLTTGQETQYF
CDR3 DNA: TGCGCCAGCAGCTTGACTACGGGCCAAGAGACCCAGTACTTC

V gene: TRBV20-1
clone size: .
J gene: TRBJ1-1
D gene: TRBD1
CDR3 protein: CRQGENTEAFF
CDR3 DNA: TGCAGGCAGGGGGAGAACACTGAAGCTTTCTTT

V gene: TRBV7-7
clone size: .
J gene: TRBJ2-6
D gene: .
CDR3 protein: CASSPAISGANVLTF
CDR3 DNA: TGTGCTAGCAGCCCCGCGATCTCTGGGGCCAACGTCCTGACTTTC

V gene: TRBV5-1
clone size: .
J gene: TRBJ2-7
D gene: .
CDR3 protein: CASSLVGGVTSYEQYF
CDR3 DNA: TGCGCCAGCAGCTTGGTTGGGGGAGTGACGTCCTACGAGCAGTACTTC

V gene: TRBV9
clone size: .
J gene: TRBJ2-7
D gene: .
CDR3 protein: CASSGGTAGLSEQYF
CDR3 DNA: TGTGCCAGCAGCGGCGGGACGGCCGGTCTCTCCGAGCAGTACTTC

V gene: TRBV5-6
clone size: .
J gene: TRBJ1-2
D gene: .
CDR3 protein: CASSLGWARTGYTF
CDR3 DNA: TGTGCCAGCAGCTTGGGTTGGGCCAGAACTGGCTACACCTTC

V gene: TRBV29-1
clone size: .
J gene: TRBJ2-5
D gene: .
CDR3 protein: CSVEDRDVARPTQYF
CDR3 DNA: TGCAGCGTTGAAGATAGAGACGTAGCTCGCCCCACCCAGTACTTC

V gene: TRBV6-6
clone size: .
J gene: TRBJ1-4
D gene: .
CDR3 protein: CASSRNSATNEKLFF
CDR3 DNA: TGTGCCAGCAGCCGTAACAGTGCAACTAATGAAAAACTGTTTTTT

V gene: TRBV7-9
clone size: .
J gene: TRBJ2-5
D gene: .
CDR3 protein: CASSPVLGGRETQYF
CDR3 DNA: TGTGCCAGCAGCCCCGTTCTGGGCGGCAGAGAGACCCAGTACTTC

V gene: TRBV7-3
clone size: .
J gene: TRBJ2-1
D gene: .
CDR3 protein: CASSFRGWGNDEQFF
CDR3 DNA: TGTGCCAGCAGCTTTAGAGGGTGGGGCAACGATGAGCAGTTCTTC

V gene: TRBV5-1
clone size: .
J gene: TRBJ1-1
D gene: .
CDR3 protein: CASSFSQNTEAFF
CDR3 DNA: TGCGCCAGCAGCTTTAGTCAAAACACTGAAGCTTTCTTT

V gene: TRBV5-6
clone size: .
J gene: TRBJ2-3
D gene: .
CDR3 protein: CASSFDMGRLRTDTQYF
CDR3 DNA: TGTGCCAGCAGCTTTGATATGGGGCGGCTCCGCACAGATACGCAGTATTTT

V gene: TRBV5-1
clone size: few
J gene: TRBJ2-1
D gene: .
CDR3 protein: CASSSSDTLNEQFF
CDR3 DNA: TGCGCCAGCAGCTCCTCGGACACCCTCAATGAGCAGTTCTTC

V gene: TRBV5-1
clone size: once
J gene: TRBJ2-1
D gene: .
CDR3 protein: CASSGGVRSRNEQFF
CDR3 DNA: TGCGCCAGCAGCGGCGGGGTTAGGAGCAGGAATGAGCAGTTCTTC

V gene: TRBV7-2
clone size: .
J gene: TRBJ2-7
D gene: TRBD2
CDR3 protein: CASSLGLGTSGRPTYEQYF
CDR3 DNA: TGTGCCAGCAGCTTAGGTCTAGGTACTAGCGGGAGGCCCACCTACGAGCAGTACTTC

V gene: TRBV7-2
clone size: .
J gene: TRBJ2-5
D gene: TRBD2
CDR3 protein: CASSLGRTSAQGTQYF
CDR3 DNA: TGTGCCAGCAGCTTAGGCAGGACTAGCGCCCAAGGGACCCAGTACTTC

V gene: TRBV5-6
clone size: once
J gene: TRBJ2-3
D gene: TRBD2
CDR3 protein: CASSLGDYTDTQYF
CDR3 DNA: TGTGCCAGCAGCTTGGGGGACTATACAGATACGCAGTATTTT

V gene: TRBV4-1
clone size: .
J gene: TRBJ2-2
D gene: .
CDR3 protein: CASSQVGANTGELFF
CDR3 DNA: TGCGCCAGCAGCCAAGTCGGAGCGAACACCGGGGAGCTGTTTTTT

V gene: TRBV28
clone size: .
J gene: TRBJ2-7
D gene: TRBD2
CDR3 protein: CASSPTAGGHYEQYF
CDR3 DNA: TGTGCCAGCAGCCCGACAGCGGGAGGGCACTACGAGCAGTACTTC

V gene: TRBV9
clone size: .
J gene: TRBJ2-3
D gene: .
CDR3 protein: CASSLGLSDTQYF
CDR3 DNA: TGTGCCAGCAGCCTCGGACTTTCAGATACGCAGTATTTT

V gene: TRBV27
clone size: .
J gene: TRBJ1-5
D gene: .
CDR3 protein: CASSPRGVQPQHF
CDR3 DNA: TGTGCCAGCAGTCCACGGGGGGTTCAGCCCCAGCATTTT

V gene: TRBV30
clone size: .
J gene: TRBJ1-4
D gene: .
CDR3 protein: CAWSGQSNEKLFF
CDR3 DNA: TGTGCCTGGAGTGGACAGAGTAATGAAAAACTGTTTTTT

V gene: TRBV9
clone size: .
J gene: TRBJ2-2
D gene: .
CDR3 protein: CASSVETSNTGELFF
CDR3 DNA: TGTGCCAGCAGCGTGGAAACTAGTAACACCGGGGAGCTGTTTTTT

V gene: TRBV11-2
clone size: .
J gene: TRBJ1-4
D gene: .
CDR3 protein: CASSLRGRANEKLFF
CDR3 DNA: TGTGCCAGCAGCTTACGGGGACGGGCTAATGAAAAACTGTTTTTT

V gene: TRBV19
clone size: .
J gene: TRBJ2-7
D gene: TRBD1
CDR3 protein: CASSPGAAGGSYEQYF
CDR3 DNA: TGTGCCAGTAGTCCGGGCGCGGCAGGGGGCTCCTACGAGCAGTACTTC

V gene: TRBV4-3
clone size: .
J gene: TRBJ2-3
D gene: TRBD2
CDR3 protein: CASSPRTSGSTDTQYF
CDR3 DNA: TGCGCCAGCAGCCCCCGGACTAGCGGGAGCACAGATACGCAGTATTTT

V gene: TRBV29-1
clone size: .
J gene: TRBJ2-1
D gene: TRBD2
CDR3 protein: CSVRTSGRTYEQFF
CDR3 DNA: TGCAGCGTTAGAACTAGCGGGAGGACCTATGAGCAGTTCTTC

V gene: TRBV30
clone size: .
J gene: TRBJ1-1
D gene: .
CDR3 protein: CAWRASMNTEAFF
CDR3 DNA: TGTGCCTGGAGGGCTTCCATGAACACTGAAGCTTTCTTT

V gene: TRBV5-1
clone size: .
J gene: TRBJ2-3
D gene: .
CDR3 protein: CASSLGNLNTDTQYF
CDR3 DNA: TGCGCCAGCAGCTTGGGAAACCTTAACACAGATACGCAGTATTTT

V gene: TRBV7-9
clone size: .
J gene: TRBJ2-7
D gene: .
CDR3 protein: CASRLGPEQYF
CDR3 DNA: TGTGCCAGCAGATTGGGGCCGGAGCAGTACTTC